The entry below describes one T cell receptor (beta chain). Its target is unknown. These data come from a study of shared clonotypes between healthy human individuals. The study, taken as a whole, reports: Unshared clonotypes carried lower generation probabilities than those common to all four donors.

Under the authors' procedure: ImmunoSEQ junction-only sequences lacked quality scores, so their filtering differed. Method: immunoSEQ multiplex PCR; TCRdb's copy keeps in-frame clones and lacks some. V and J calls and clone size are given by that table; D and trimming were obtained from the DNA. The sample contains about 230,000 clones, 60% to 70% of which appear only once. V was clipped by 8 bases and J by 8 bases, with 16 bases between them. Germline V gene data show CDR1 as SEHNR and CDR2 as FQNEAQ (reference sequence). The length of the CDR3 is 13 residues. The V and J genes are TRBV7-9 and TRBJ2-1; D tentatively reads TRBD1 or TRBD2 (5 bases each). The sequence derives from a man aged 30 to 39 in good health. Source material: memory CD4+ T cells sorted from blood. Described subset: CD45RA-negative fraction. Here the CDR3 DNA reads TGTGCCAGCGGACAAATGGGGGTAGATGAGCAGTTCTTC. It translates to CASGQMGVDEQFF.